This T cell receptor (beta chain) was found in a study of CD8+ T cells in alopecia areata (dated by TCRdb to the late 2010s). In the study overall: Treated patients were enrolled in an open-label pilot trial of oral tofacitinib at 5 to 10 mg twice daily for moderate-to-severe alopecia areata. Clonality in the scalp was compared among normal scalp (n=4), patchy alopecia areata scalp (n=8), and alopecia totalis/universalis scalp (n=8). RNA came from the PAXgene miRNA kit for fixed scalp, the miRNeasy kit for PBMCs, and the RNeasy kit for mouse skin. Tofacitinib was administered for 6 to 18 months, and 6 months of follow-up off drug were then conducted to assess delayed response and recurrence. Amplification of TCRbeta CDR3 regions was done by immunoSEQ multiplex PCR using 35 Vbeta forward primers and 13 Jbeta reverse primers. On the human side, TCRbeta sequencing was run on scalp tissue and on sorted CD4+ and CD8+ peripheral blood T cells from healthy controls and from alopecia areata patients with either patchy or totalis/universalis disease. Biopsies were taken from tofacitinib-treated patients at baseline and at 4 and 24 weeks of treatment, and a later scalp biopsy was taken in several of the tofacitinib-treated patients. The study used high-throughput TCRbeta sequencing to examine T cell clonal expansion in alopecia areata, in both the C3H/HeJ mouse model and human patients.

About this clone: Its cognate antigen has yet to be identified. Per-base quality was not reported, and no clone a single base away is much larger than it.

The receptor library was made with the immunoSEQ multiplex PCR assay. For TCR sequencing, RNA was extracted from every sample and reverse transcribed into cDNA to serve as template. SuperScript III was used to make first-strand cDNA, primed with a 2:1 mix of oligo-dT and random hexamers. A synthetic immune receptor repertoire was used to gauge amplification bias, and whatever bias remained was removed computationally. On the authors' methods: Raw reads were preprocessed to remove errors, and CDR3 was defined by IMGT conventions from the conserved cysteine to phenylalanine. Clonality was calculated as 1 minus Shannon entropy normalized by log2 of the number of productive unique TCRs. Scalp TCRbeta sequences were cross-referenced with sorted blood CD4 and CD8 repertoires so that the CD4 or CD8 identity of scalp clones could be inferred. TCRdb stores this immuneACCESS table with in-frame sequences only. Part of the clones is absent; in the studies checked, under half of the shortfall reflects unresolved V genes, and no reason is known for the rest. V, J and clone size reflect that table, while D and trimming were determined from the DNA. This sample lists over 150,000 clones; approximately 56% were detected once. The biggest ten clones account for 14% to 15% of the sample.

What this sample's time point label stands for: baseline before oral tofacitinib. Peripheral blood and lesional scalp punch biopsies were obtained from patients with alopecia areata. PBMCs were separated by density centrifugation and stained for CD3, CD4 and CD8, after which CD4+ and CD8+ T cells were sorted on a FACSAria. V and J are truncated by 0 bases and 5 bases respectively, leaving an intervening sequence of 4 bases. CDR1 and CDR2 are drawn from the germline V gene: SNHLY, FYNNEI. The CDR3 numbers 12 residues from cysteine through phenylalanine. The read is trimmed to its CDR3 DNA, 36 bases read in frame from base 1. General conclusions and limits of the study: Unlike mouse skin, which is dominated by gammadelta T cells, normal human skin has resident alphabeta T cells that are also sequenced, and this complicates analysis of the scalp TCR repertoire. Shared TCR sequences between patients were less evident than in mice, which may be partly attributable to HLA diversity in the patient population. Compared with normal scalp, lesional scalp, particularly in alopecia totalis/universalis, had higher clonality and more expanded CD8+ clones, which suggests antigenic drive.

The sequence is built from TRBV2 and TRBJ2-5; no confident D gene assignment can be made. This sample comprised CD4+ T cells sorted from blood, obtained at week 0. This receptor was identified in a human donor with alopecia areata. The CDR3 reads CASSEAGETQYF. The sequenced DNA is TGTGCCAGCAGTGAAGCGGGCGAGACCCAGTACTTC. Outside the CDR3, residues come from the reference TRBV2 and TRBJ2-5 proteins, so the full variable domain is: EPEVTQTPSHQVTQMGQEVILRCVPISNHLYFYWYRQILGQKVEFLVSFYNNEISEKSEIFDDQFSVERPDGSNFTLKIRSTKLEDSAMYFCASSEAGETQYFGPGTRLLVL.